This T cell receptor beta chain was documented in a study of neoadjuvant nivolumab and ipilimumab in lung cancer. CDR1 and CDR2 (germline): SGHDT, YYEEEE. This CDR3 comprises 16 residues. Trimming took off 3 bases at V and 3 bases at J, with 16 bases between the two ends. Regarding this clone: No antigen is known for it.

Study results and limitations: Higher pretherapy blood TCR richness went with higher resected-tumor richness. From pretherapy to surgery, tumor richness and clonality rose with dual therapy. TCR receptors were sequenced in few samples.

Some clones are missing from TCRdb's copy, which holds only in-frame ones; the method was immunoSEQ multiplex PCR. The repertoire holds around 6,000 clones, approximately 64% seen once, with approximately 14% in the top ten. The TCR originated in an adult with non-small cell lung cancer. The sample in question was tumor tissue, obtained after neoadjuvant nivolumab, alone or with ipilimumab, at or shortly before surgery. V is TRBV5-6 and J is TRBJ2-1, with D perhaps TRBD2 (6 bases). Here the CDR3 reads CASSYRWGLNYNEQFF. The CDR3 coding sequence is TGTGCCAGCAGCTACCGGTGGGGACTTAACTACAATGAGCAGTTCTTC.